Given below is one TCR beta chain in context. Its target is unknown. Germline CDR1 and CDR2: SEHNR and FQNEAQ (reference sequence). The V and J ends lost 0 bases and 5 bases respectively, with 10 bases between them. The CDR3 loop spans 14 amino acids. The sample comes from a study of T-cell reconstitution after alpha-beta-depleted transplantation in children. Whole-study results and caveats: It was newly produced T cells that mostly accounted for T-cell counts and diversity one year after transplant. At around two months after transplant, the alpha-beta T cells were reportedly derived from several hundred expanded clones that came from non-depleted graft cells. Several patients had high TCRbeta diversity at day 60; it came from surviving recipient T cells and thymic progenitors.

TCRbeta library construction was performed incorporating unique molecular identifiers. TCRdb fed the PCR reads into MiXCR, producing one record per CDR3 protein. The sample records hundreds of thousands of distinct CDR3 sequences, over 10% being singletons. The sequences come from PBMCs, collected before TCRalphabeta/CD19-depleted stem cell transplant. J is TRBJ2-5 and V is TRBV7-9, with D perhaps TRBD2 (5 bases). The TCR was taken from a girl aged 2 to 9 with congenital amegakaryocytic thrombocytopenia, due to receive a stem cell transplant. CDR3 amino acids: CASSLASSQETQYF. In DNA form, the CDR3 reads TGTGCCAGCAGCTTAGCTTCTAGCCAGGAGACCCAGTACTTC.